This T cell receptor beta chain was identified during a study of blood T cell repertoires in COVID-19. Study as a whole: COVID-19 samples, acute and convalescent, were from the United States, Italy and Spain. Nucleic acid was either cDNA or gDNA, and it came from T cells, B-cell-depleted T cells, or PBMCs.

CDR1 SGHTS and CDR2 YDEGEE come from the germline V gene. The CDR3 is made up of 16 amino acids. J lost 5 bases, V lost 0 bases, and 8 bases had no gene match. The method was immunoSEQ multiplex PCR; TCRdb's version includes in-frame clones alone and lacks a portion of them. The sample has over 200,000 clones, 65% to 90% seen once; the top ten hold about 2.1%. This clonotype was sampled from a middle-aged man who had recovered from COVID-19. The material sequenced was peripheral blood. The V gene is TRBV5-8, the J gene TRBJ1-1; 9 nucleotides align to TRBD1. The DNA for the CDR3 is TGTGCCAGCAGCTTGGGGACAGGGGCTGCCAGGACTGAAGCTTTCTTT. Protein sequence: CASSLGTGAARTEAFF.